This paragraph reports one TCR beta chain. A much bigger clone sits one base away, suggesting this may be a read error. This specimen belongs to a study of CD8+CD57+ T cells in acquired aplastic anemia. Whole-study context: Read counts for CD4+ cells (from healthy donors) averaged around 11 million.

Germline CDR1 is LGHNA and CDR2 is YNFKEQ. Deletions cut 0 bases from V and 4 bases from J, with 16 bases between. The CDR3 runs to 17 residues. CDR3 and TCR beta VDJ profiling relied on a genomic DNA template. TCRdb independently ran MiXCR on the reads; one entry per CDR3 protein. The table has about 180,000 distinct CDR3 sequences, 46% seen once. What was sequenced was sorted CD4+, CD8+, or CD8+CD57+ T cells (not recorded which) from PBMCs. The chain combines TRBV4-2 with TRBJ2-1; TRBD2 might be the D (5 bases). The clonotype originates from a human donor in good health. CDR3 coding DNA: TGTGCCAGCAGCCAAGATCGGGGAAGTGGCGGGTACAATGAGCAGTTCTTC. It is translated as CASSQDRGSGGYNEQFF.